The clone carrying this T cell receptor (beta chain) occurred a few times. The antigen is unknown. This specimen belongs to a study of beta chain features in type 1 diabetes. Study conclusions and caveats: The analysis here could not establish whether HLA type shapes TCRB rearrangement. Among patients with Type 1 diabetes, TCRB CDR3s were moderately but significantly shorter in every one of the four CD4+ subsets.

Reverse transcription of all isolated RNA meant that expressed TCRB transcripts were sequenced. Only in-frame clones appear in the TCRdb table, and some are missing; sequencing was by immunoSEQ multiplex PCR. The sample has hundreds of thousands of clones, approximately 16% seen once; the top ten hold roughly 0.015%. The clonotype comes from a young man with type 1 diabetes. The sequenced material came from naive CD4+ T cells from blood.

The CDR3 loop reads CASSQDPWTGGEKLFF. The CDR3 region has the DNA TGTGCCAGCAGCCAAGATCCCTGGACAGGGGGAGAAAAACTGTTTTTT. The rearrangement links TRBV4-2 to TRBJ1-4, with TRBD1 identical over 10 bases. The V segment lost 0 bases and the J segment 8 bases; nucleotides outside the gene matches: 6. Germline CDR1 LGHNA, CDR2 YNFKEQ. This CDR3 is built from 16 residues.